This entry concerns a single T cell receptor (beta chain). What it binds is unknown. This specimen belongs to a study of graft-versus-host responses after intestinal transplantation. Looking at the study overall: As for transplant type, recipients had multivisceral, liver-intestinal, or isolated intestinal grafts. Study results and caveats: Recipient marrow contained GvH clones, some of which appeared first in ileum or blood.

Produced via immunoSEQ multiplex PCR; TCRdb's table is partial and in-frame only. Here the sample spans about 88,000 clones, 75% to 90% being singletons. This clonotype originated in a human donor who received an intestinal transplant. The source was unstimulated CD4+ T cells sorted from spleen or lymph node cells, collected before intestinal transplant.

The CDR3 nucleotides are TGTGCCAGTACCCTCGGGACAGGTGACACAGATACGCAGTATTTT. Its protein product is CASTLGTGDTDTQYF. The V and J genes are TRBV19 and TRBJ2-3; 8 bases map to TRBD1. There are 15 residues in the CDR3. The trim removed 7 bases at V and 2 bases at J, leaving 8 bases unmatched. Germline V CDR1 and CDR2: LNHDA, SQIVND (reference sequence).